The clone carrying this T cell receptor (beta chain) was recorded only once. The data stem from a study of blood T cell repertoires in COVID-19. Sequencing was performed with immunoSEQ multiplex PCR; in TCRdb, only in-frame clones are kept and a portion is missing. The sample records around 150,000 clones, roughly 80% being singletons. The germline gives CDR1 MNHNS, CDR2 SASEGT. Trimming removed 0 bases from V and 4 bases from J, with 17 bases in between. The CDR3 has 17 residues. Sequencing was performed on peripheral blood. The clonotype was recovered from a man aged 45-65 years with acute or convalescent COVID-19. The chain joins TRBV6-1 to TRBJ2-3; tentatively, D is TRBD2 (7 bases). CDR3 DNA sequence: TGTGCCAGCAGTGAAGCGCTGTTTGCGGGGGCCTCAGATACGCAGTATTTT. Its protein product is CASSEALFAGASDTQYF.